This T cell receptor (beta chain) stems from a study of identifying expanded T cells in peripheral blood. Libraries were prepared by immunoSEQ multiplex PCR; TCRdb keeps only in-frame clonotypes and omits some of them. The table lists 70,000 to 95,000 clones, about 88% of them singletons, with roughly 3.8% in the top ten. CDR3 size: 16 residues. V dropped 4 bases and J dropped 0; count of bases not matched to a gene: 1. Germline CDR1 and CDR2: MNHNS and SASEGT. This chain uses TRBV6-1 with TRBJ1-4; TRBD1 matches 11 bases. The receptor's source is a person aged 18 to 69 in good health. Sequenced input: blood. CDR3 amino acids: CASSGGQGATNEKLFF. The CDR3 DNA reads TGTGCCAGCAGTGGGGGACAGGGGGCAACTAATGAAAAACTGTTTTTT.